This T cell receptor (beta chain) stems from a study of blood T cell repertoires in COVID-19. Study overall: The analysed material was cDNA or gDNA that came from T cells, B-cell-depleted T cells, or PBMCs.

The CDR3 spans 14 residues. Deletions cut 0 bases from V and 7 bases from J, with 10 bases between. CDR1 SEHNR and CDR2 FQNEAQ come from the germline V gene (reference sequence). Sequencing used immunoSEQ multiplex PCR; TCRdb keeps in-frame clones, though not all of them. The table lists approximately 100,000 clones, 88% of them singletons. The TCR was taken from a woman between 55 and 75 years old with acute or convalescent COVID-19. Sequenced input: peripheral blood. This chain connects TRBV7-9 to TRBJ1-5; D unresolved. DNA of the CDR3: TGTGCCAGCAGCTTAGCCGGGGAGAGCCAGCCCCAGCATTTT. Residues: CASSLAGESQPQHF.